The rows below give T cell receptor beta chains drawn from one sample of a study of T cell responses to AZD1222 COVID-19 vaccine. TCRdb keeps only in-frame clones here, not all; method: immunoSEQ multiplex PCR. The data show fewer than 200,000 clones, around nine tenths seen once. The source material was peripheral blood, sampled 28 days after the second AZD1222 dose. Receptors were obtained from an adult who received the AZD1222 COVID-19 vaccine. CDR3s include the opening cysteine and the closing phenylalanine or tryptophan. A D gene is named only where the DNA matches it firmly. Size is stated for part of the rows, as once, few or many counts, or as a class when the clone is expanded.

j_call clone_size d_call v_call cdr3_nt cdr3_aa
TRBJ1-1 - - TRBV18 TGTGCCAGCTCACCGGCCACTGAAGCTTTCTTT CASSPATEAFF
TRBJ1-5 - - TRBV11-3 TGTGCCAGCAGCTTAGGGGACACTCCGAATCAGCCCCAGCATTTT CASSLGDTPNQPQHF
TRBJ1-3 once - TRBV28 TGTGCCAGCAACTCTGGAAACACCATATATTTT CASNSGNTIYF
TRBJ2-5 - TRBD2 TRBV25-1 TGTGCCAGCAGTGAGGGCCGGCGGGGGTCGGGAGAGACCCAGTACTTC CASSEGRRGSGETQYF
TRBJ2-3 - - TRBV7-2 TGTGCCAGCAGCCCGACTACGTCCCCAGATACGCAGTATTTT CASSPTTSPDTQYF
TRBJ1-5 - TRBD1 TRBV29-1 TGCAGCGTTGGGACAGGGGCTAATCAGCCCCAGCATTTT CSVGTGANQPQHF
TRBJ2-3 once TRBD2 TRBV5-1 TGCGCCAGCAGCTTGACTACTAGCGGGGGCACAGATACGCAGTATTTT CASSLTTSGGTDTQYF
TRBJ2-2 - - TRBV15 TGTGCCACCAGCAGAGATCGAGGAAGGGAGCTGTTTTTT CATSRDRGRELFF
TRBJ2-7 - - TRBV6-2/TRBV6-3 TGTGCCAGCAGTTACTCGAGAATCGCCCTGCCCCTGTCCTACGAGCAGTACTTC CASSYSRIALPLSYEQYF
TRBJ2-7 - - TRBV5-1 TGCGCCAGCAAACAGGATTCCTACGAGCAGTACTTC CASKQDSYEQYF
TRBJ2-5 - TRBD1 TRBV4-1 TGCGCCAGCAGCCATCCCGCAGGGACAGTCCAAGAGACCCAGTACTTC CASSHPAGTVQETQYF
TRBJ2-2 - TRBD1 TRBV3-1/TRBV3-2 TGTGCCAGCAGCCGAATGGGACAGGGGAGAACCGGGGAGCTGTTTTTT CASSRMGQGRTGELFF
TRBJ2-1 - - TRBV7-8 TGTGCCAGCAGCACTCTGGGGGGCGAGTACAATGAGCAGTTCTTC CASSTLGGEYNEQFF
TRBJ2-7 - - TRBV3-1/TRBV3-2 TGTGCCAGCAGCCAAGGGGGCGTATACTACGAGCAGTACTTC CASSQGGVYYEQYF
TRBJ2-1 once TRBD1 TRBV24-1 TGTGCCACCAGCCTATCTCCCGGACAGGGTAGGGCCAATGAGCAGTTCTTC CATSLSPGQGRANEQFF
TRBJ2-7 once TRBD1 TRBV27 TGTGCCAGCAGTTTAACACCGGGACAGGCGAGCTCCTACGAGCAGTACTTC CASSLTPGQASSYEQYF
TRBJ1-2 - TRBD1 TRBV27 TGTGCCAGCAGTAAACAGGGGTATGGCTACACCTTC CASSKQGYGYTF
TRBJ1-2 - - TRBV6-2/TRBV6-3 TGTGCCAGCAGCGACAGCATCTATGGCTACACCTTC CASSDSIYGYTF
TRBJ1-1 - - TRBV28 TGTGCCAGCACCGGAGGGGGCACTGAAGCTTTCTTT CASTGGGTEAFF
TRBJ2-5 - - TRBV7-7 TGTGCCAGCAGCCGGGACTCCCAAGAGACCCAGTACTTC CASSRDSQETQYF
TRBJ2-7 - - TRBV4-1 TGCGCCAGCAGCCAAGATTCACTTACGTCGGGACGGCGAGACGAGCAGTACTTC CASSQDSLTSGRRDEQYF
TRBJ2-1 few - TRBV5-6 TGTGCCAGCAGCTTGGTCCGCGGCTTCTACAATGAGCAGTTCTTC CASSLVRGFYNEQFF
TRBJ2-5 - TRBD2 TRBV6-1 TGTGCCAGCAGTGAATTGCGGGGGGGCCCTGAGACCCAGTACTTC CASSELRGGPETQYF
TRBJ2-5 - - TRBV7-2 TGTGCCAGCAGCCGCAGCTGGGGGAATCAAGAGACCCAGTACTTC CASSRSWGNQETQYF
TRBJ2-1 - TRBD1 TRBV5-1 TGCGCCAGCAGCTTGGGACAGGGCTCCTACAATGAGCAGTTCTTC CASSLGQGSYNEQFF
TRBJ1-1 once - TRBV6-2/TRBV6-3 TGTGCCAGCAGCCTGGCCCACAGGGTTAGTGCTGAAGCTTTCTTT CASSLAHRVSAEAFF
TRBJ2-1 few TRBD2 TRBV15 TGTGCCACCAGCGAACTAGCGGTCCTCAATGAGCAGTTCTTC CATSELAVLNEQFF
TRBJ1-1 - - TRBV19 TGTGCCAGTCGGGGCCGGGCGGGGACTGAAGCTTTCTTT CASRGRAGTEAFF
TRBJ2-7 - - TRBV5-4 TGTGCCAGCAGCTTGGACGGGACCACACCCGAGCAGTACTTC CASSLDGTTPEQYF
TRBJ1-2 - - TRBV5-5 TGTGCCAGCAGCTTGACCTCGGGGCCTAACTATGGCTACACCTTC CASSLTSGPNYGYTF
TRBJ2-2 - TRBD1 TRBV6-6 TGTGCCAGCAGTCGTTGGACAGGGGTCTCGAACACCGGGGAGCTGTTTTTT CASSRWTGVSNTGELFF
TRBJ1-1 once - TRBV5-1 TGCGCCAGCAGCCGTTCGAGGGGGAACACTGAAGCTTTCTTT CASSRSRGNTEAFF
TRBJ2-6 - - TRBV3-1/TRBV3-2 TGTGCCAGCAGCCCCGCCGCCCTCTCTGGGGCCAACGTCCTGACTTTC CASSPAALSGANVLTF
TRBJ1-4 - - TRBV5-5 TGTGCCAGCAGCTTGGAGCCTACTTCAACTAATGAAAAACTGTTTTTT CASSLEPTSTNEKLFF
TRBJ2-7 - - TRBV7-2 TGTGCCAGCAGTCGTTGGCAGACTACCTCCTACGAGCAGTACTTC CASSRWQTTSYEQYF
TRBJ2-1 - TRBD2 TRBV19 TGTGCCAGTAGTAGCTTGAAGCGGGGGGGTTTCAATGAGCAGTTCTTC CASSSLKRGGFNEQFF
TRBJ1-4 - TRBD1 TRBV7-9 TGTGCCAGCAGCTTCGGACAGGCGGGGGAAAAACTGTTTTTT CASSFGQAGEKLFF
TRBJ1-6 - - TRBV5-1 TGCGCCAGCAGCTTGGGGTCGGCGGGGACTTCCAAGTCACCCCTCCACTTT CASSLGSAGTSKSPLHF
TRBJ2-3 - TRBD2 TRBV30 TGTGCCTGGAGTGGCGGCGGGGGGCTTGGAGGAGATACGCAGTATTTT CAWSGGGGLGGDTQYF
TRBJ1-4 - TRBD1 TRBV3-1/TRBV3-2 TGTGCCAGCAGCCGCCTCCAGGGGGCAGAATCTAATGAAAAACTGTTTTTT CASSRLQGAESNEKLFF
TRBJ1-5 - - TRBV30 TGTGCCTGGAATGAGGGTGCAAGCAATCAGCCCCAGCATTTT CAWNEGASNQPQHF
TRBJ1-1 - - TRBV5-1 TGCGCCAGCAGCTTGGGGGTAAACGAAATAGGGAACACTGAAGCTTTCTTT CASSLGVNEIGNTEAFF
TRBJ2-3 - - TRBV3-1/TRBV3-2 TGTGCCAGCAGCCAAGGACCACTAGTAGTAGATACGCAGTATTTT CASSQGPLVVDTQYF
TRBJ2-1 once - TRBV13 TGTGCCAGCAGCTTAGTCGGGGGCGGCAATGAGCAGTTCTTC CASSLVGGGNEQFF
TRBJ1-6 - TRBD1 TRBV6-2/TRBV6-3 TGTGCCAGCAGTCCGACAGGGAATCTGGCACCCCTCCACTTT CASSPTGNLAPLHF
TRBJ2-1 - TRBD2 TRBV19 TGTGCCAGCAGGGGACTAGCTCCCAATGAGCAGTTCTTC CASRGLAPNEQFF
TRBJ2-1 - - TRBV30 TGTGCCTCTCGACCATCGGGAGTTCATAGTGAGCAGTTCTTC CASRPSGVHSEQFF
TRBJ1-3 - - TRBV19 TGTGCCGTAGGCGGGAGGACTGGAAACACCATATATTTT CAVGGRTGNTIYF
TRBJ2-3 few TRBD2 TRBV7-2 TGTGCCAGCAGAAAAAGCGGGGACAGCACAGATACGCAGTATTTT CASRKSGDSTDTQYF